The 9 T cell receptor beta chains given below trace back to one sample, sequenced in a study of blood T cells in healthy people across ages. Then a second PCR, running about 7 to 11 cycles, was carried out with a sample-barcoded 5' primer and a J-beta primer mix. One entry per CDR3 protein results from TCRdb running MiXCR on the 5' RACE reads. Of approximately 580,000 distinct CDR3 sequences in the sample, less than 25% were seen once. Separately, the same data were catalogued under a study of T cells of mothers and their children.

Sequencing was carried out using blood. The receptors stem from a boy between 10 and 17 years old in good health.

The table lists this clonotype with a few counts. This sequence joins TRBV29-1 and TRBJ2-5; D perhaps matches TRBD2 (6 bases). The CDR3 contains 15 residues. The V end lost 4 bases, the J end lost 0 bases, and 15 bases lay between the germline ends. Germline V CDR1 and CDR2: SQVTM, ANQGSEA. The CDR3 DNA reads TGCAGCGTTGTTTATCTAGCGTTCAACCAAGAGACCCAGTACTTC. Translation gives CSVVYLAFNQETQYF.

This clonotype appeared a few times. The chain is built from TRBV11-2 and TRBJ2-7; 9 nucleotides agree with TRBD1. V lost 7 bases and J lost 5; bases outside the gene matches: 12. Germline CDR1 and CDR2: SGHAT and FQNNGV. The CDR3 length is 15 residues. This chain's CDR3 is CASNSPGTGTHEQYF. Here the CDR3 DNA reads TGTGCCAGCAACTCCCCCGGGACAGGGACCCACGAGCAGTACTTC.

This chain links TRBV7-9 with TRBJ2-4; unclear D gene. CDR1 SEHNR and CDR2 FQNEAQ come from the germline V gene (reference sequence). The CDR3 is 17 amino acids. Trimming removed 2 bases from V and 0 bases from J, with 14 bases in between. CDR3 in DNA: TGTGCCAGCAGCTTATATGGCGATAGCTCAGCCAAAAACATTCAGTACTTC. Protein sequence: CASSLYGDSSAKNIQYF.

The V gene is TRBV2, the J gene TRBJ2-1, with D possibly TRBD1 on 5 matching bases. The germline CDR1 and CDR2 sequences are SNHLY and FYNNEI. The V gene lost 8 bases and the J gene lost 10 bases, with 9 bases spanning the gap. The CDR3 has 10 amino acids. CDR3 DNA sequence: TGTGCCAGCGGGGCAGTAGAGCAGTTCTTC. This gives the protein CASGAVEQFF.

This clonotype was seen only a few times. The chain recombines TRBV6-6 with TRBJ1-3; 10 bases are shared with TRBD1. The CDR3 covers 15 residues. Germline V CDR1 and CDR2: MNHNY, SVGAGI (reference sequence). With V trimmed by 2 bases and J by 8 bases, 6 bases remained unmatched. CDR3 in amino acids: CASSYGTGDVDTIYF. The CDR3 DNA follows: TGTGCCAGCAGTTACGGGACAGGGGACGTAGACACCATATATTTT.

V and J are TRBV6-5 and TRBJ2-5; 10 positions agree with TRBD2. V was clipped by 6 bases and J by 4 bases; unmatched bases: 2. This CDR3 has 13 residues. Germline V gives CDR1 MNHEY, CDR2 SVGAGI. The CDR3 DNA reads TGTGCCAGCAGAACTAGCGGGGCAGAGACCCAGTACTTC. As protein: CASRTSGAETQYF.

This sequence joins TRBV6-5 and TRBJ1-3, with D perhaps TRBD1 (6 bases). Germline assignment: CDR1 MNHEY and CDR2 SVGAGI. The CDR3 is made up of 14 amino acids. V dropped 2 bases and J dropped 2 bases, with 7 bases sitting between them. For the CDR3, the DNA is TGTGCCAGCAGTTACCGGGACACTGGAAACACCATATATTTT. Translated: CASSYRDTGNTIYF.

This chain connects TRBV11-3 to TRBJ2-1, with 8 positions matching TRBD1. Germline V gene lookup returns CDR1 SGHNT and CDR2 YENEEA. With V trimmed by 0 bases and J by 6 bases, 7 bases remained unmatched. The CDR3 has 16 amino acids. DNA for the CDR3: TGTGCCAGCAGCTTAGATCGGTGGACAGGGTGCAATGAGCAGTTCTTC. Its translation is CASSLDRWTGCNEQFF. Supplemented by reference TRBV11-3 and TRBJ2-1, the full variable domain reads EAGVVQSPRYKIIEKKQPVAFWCNPISGHNTLYWYLQNLGQGPELLIRYENEEAVDDSQLPKDRFSAERLKGVDSTLKIQPAELGDSAVYLCASSLDRWTGCNEQFFGPGTRLTVL.

This rearrangement joins TRBV3-1 to TRBJ2-1; weak D call: TRBD1 (5 bases). CDR3 size: 14 residues. V was trimmed by 1 base and J by 5 bases, leaving 9 bases between them. The germline CDR1 and CDR2 sequences are LGHDT and YNNKEL (reference sequence). DNA of the CDR3: TGTGCCAGCAGCCAAGCCCAGGGAAACAATGAGCAGTTCTTC. This encodes CASSQAQGNNEQFF.